This T cell receptor (beta chain) derives from a study of blood T cell repertoires in COVID-19. Whole-study context: Whether acute or convalescent, the COVID-19 samples came from the United States, Italy and Spain. T cells, B-cell-depleted T cells, or PBMCs provided the cDNA or gDNA that served as material.

This clone was seen a single time. The trim removed 3 bases at V and 4 bases at J, leaving 4 bases unmatched. The CDR3 contains 14 residues. The germline CDR1 and CDR2 sequences are LNHDA and SQIVND (reference sequence). Per the original data handling: The authors estimated nucleated cell counts from reference gene primer amplification. TCRdb's table, derived via immunoSEQ multiplex PCR, lists solely in-frame clones and lacks some. That table furnishes V, J and clone size, whereas the DNA furnished D and trimming. The sample has more than 95,000 clones; just under 80% are singletons. The sequencing input was peripheral blood. This clonotype originated in a human donor in a cohort sampled during active COVID-19. This chain connects TRBV19 to TRBJ2-5; 8 bases agree with TRBD1. This chain's CDR3 is CASSIRQGTETQYF. The CDR3 DNA reads as TGTGCCAGTAGTATTCGACAGGGGACAGAGACCCAGTACTTC. The complete variable domain, with remaining parts taken from reference TRBV19 and TRBJ2-5, reads DGGITQSPKYLFRKEGQNVTLSCEQNLNHDAMYWYRQDPGQGLRLIYYSQIVNDFQKGDIAEGYSVSREKKESFPLTVTSAQKNPTAFYLCASSIRQGTETQYFGPGTRLLVL.